Listed here are 17 T cell receptor beta chains from one sample, sequenced in a study of blood T cell repertoires in COVID-19. TCRdb's copy holds only in-frame clones and misses some; the assay was immunoSEQ multiplex PCR. The data hold 15,000 to 20,000 clones, with 82% observed a single time. Material: peripheral blood. Receptor source: a human donor in a cohort sampled during active COVID-19.

The genes are TRBV6-4 and TRBJ2-3; tentatively, D is TRBD2 (6 bases). The CDR3 is made up of 15 amino acids. V was trimmed by 0 bases and J by 4 bases, leaving 11 bases between them. Germline assignment: CDR1 MRHNA and CDR2 SNTAGT. CDR3 coding DNA: TGTGCCAGCAGTGACTCGGGAGGAGGGGCAGATACGCAGTATTTT. The encoded protein is CASSDSGGGADTQYF.

This chain uses TRBV4-2 with TRBJ1-2; D is ambiguous. Germline assignment: CDR1 LGHNA and CDR2 YNFKEQ. The V end was cut by 2 bases, the J end by 3 bases, with 10 bases between. The CDR3 totals 14 residues. The CDR3 DNA reads as TGTGCCAGCAGCCAACCTCCGGTGGACTATGGCTACACCTTC. The encoded protein is CASSQPPVDYGYTF.

A few counts support this clone. V is TRBV6-2 or TRBV6-3 and J is TRBJ2-1, with 10 bases identical to TRBD2. Germline CDR1 MNHEY, CDR2 SVGEGT. The CDR3 has 15 residues. J lost 6 bases, V lost 5 bases, and 7 bases had no gene match. Written as DNA, the CDR3 is TGTGCCAGCAGTCCCGGGACTAGCGATGTCAATGAGCAGTTCTTC. This sequence encodes CASSPGTSDVNEQFF.

The V gene is TRBV7-2, the J gene TRBJ1-5; a possible D gene is TRBD1 (5 bases). Germline values: CDR1 SGHTA, CDR2 FQGNSA. The V end was cut by 2 bases, the J end by 2 bases, with 10 bases between. The CDR3 spans 15 residues. The CDR3 sequence: CASSLMAGGNQPQHF. DNA for the CDR3: TGTGCCAGCAGCTTAATGGCGGGGGGCAATCAGCCCCAGCATTTT.

The chain combines TRBV7-3 with TRBJ2-1, with D unresolved. The V and J ends lost 5 bases and 5 bases respectively, with 4 bases between them. The germline V gene has CDR1 SGHTA and CDR2 FQGTGA. The CDR3 consists of 11 residues. CDR3 region: CASSTNNEQFF. The CDR3 nucleotides are TGTGCCAGCAGCACAAACAATGAGCAGTTCTTC.

The chain joins TRBV27 to TRBJ2-7; 7 nucleotides match TRBD1. Germline CDR1 MNHEY, CDR2 SMNVEV (reference sequence). The CDR3 extends over 15 amino acids. The V gene end was trimmed by 6 bases and the J gene end by 5 bases; junction bases not matched to a gene: 13. CDR3 residues: CASRAPRQGDDEQYF. The CDR3 DNA sequence: TGTGCCAGCAGAGCCCCGAGACAGGGAGACGACGAGCAGTACTTC.

This chain links TRBV18 with TRBJ1-5; maybe TRBD1 (5 bases). CDR1 is KGHSH, CDR2 LQKENI, per germline. V was shortened by 3 bases and J by 4 bases, with 13 bases between the two germline ends. This CDR3 contains 15 residues. CDR3 bases: TGTGCCAGCTCACCGGGGGAGGGAAGAAATCAGCCCCAGCATTTT. Translating it yields CASSPGEGRNQPQHF.

The chain carries TRBV28 and TRBJ2-3; a possible D gene is TRBD2 (6 bases). The CDR3 is made up of 14 amino acids. The germline V gene has CDR1 MDHEN and CDR2 SYDVKM. V lost 6 bases, J lost 5 bases, and 15 bases lay in between. For the CDR3, the DNA is TGTGCCAGCAGGAAGGACGGGAGTGGAGATACGCAGTATTTT. Residues: CASRKDGSGDTQYF. Variable domain in full (rest from reference TRBV28 and TRBJ2-3): DVKVTQSSRYLVKRTGEKVFLECVQDMDHENMFWYRQDPGLGLRLIYFSYDVKMKEKGDIPEGYSVSREKKERFSLILESASTNQTSMYLCASRKDGSGDTQYFGPGTRLTVL.

The CDR3: CASSMGQGLQPQHF. CDR3 nucleotides: TGTGCCAGTAGTATGGGACAGGGTCTTCAGCCCCAGCATTTT. The rearrangement joins TRBV19 to TRBJ1-5; 9 bases are shared with TRBD1. The J segment lost 6 bases and the V segment lost 3 bases, leaving 3 bases of the junction unmatched. This CDR3 contains 14 residues. Looked up from germline, CDR1 is LNHDA and CDR2 is SQIVND (reference sequence).

The chain has TRBV12-3 or TRBV12-4 and TRBJ1-4, with 7 bases that match TRBD1. Germline trimming cut 6 bases from V and 14 bases from J; bases unmatched to any gene: 12. The CDR3 length is 13 residues. The CDR3 DNA reads as TGTGCCAGCAGCCCCCAACAGGGGTGGTATCTGTTTTTT. This codes for CASSPQQGWYLFF.

This clone has only a few counts. The rearrangement joins TRBV6-2 or TRBV6-3 to TRBJ1-2; D is undetermined. The CDR3 sequence is 13 residues long. Trimming stripped 1 base from V and 6 bases from J, with 9 bases between. Germline V lookup: CDR1 MNHEY, CDR2 SVGEGT. The CDR3 is CASSYLWENGYTF. DNA of the CDR3: TGTGCCAGCAGTTACTTGTGGGAGAATGGCTACACCTTC.

This chain uses TRBV2 with TRBJ1-5, with D tentatively TRBD1 (5 bases). In germline, CDR1 is SNHLY, CDR2 FYNNEI. This CDR3 has 13 residues. V was clipped by 8 bases and J by 3 bases, with 11 bases between them. CDR3 nucleotides: TGTGCCAGCCAGACGGGACTCAATCAGCCCCAGCATTTT. This sequence encodes CASQTGLNQPQHF. Looking up the rest from reference TRBV2 and TRBJ1-5 gives the full variable domain: EPEVTQTPSHQVTQMGQEVILRCVPISNHLYFYWYRQILGQKVEFLVSFYNNEISEKSEIFDDQFSVERPDGSNFTLKIRSTKLEDSAMYFCASQTGLNQPQHFGDGTRLSIL.

The genes are TRBV6-4 and TRBJ2-1, with TRBD2 identical over 9 bases. Germline V gene sequence: CDR1 MRHNA, CDR2 SNTAGT. V lost 2 bases and J lost 8; bases outside the gene matches: 7. The CDR3 extends over 15 amino acids. CDR3 in amino acids: CASSDVAGDQYEQFF. CDR3 sequence (DNA): TGTGCCAGCAGTGACGTAGCGGGAGATCAGTATGAGCAGTTCTTC.

The CDR3 loop is CASSPGQPQETQYF. The DNA for the CDR3 is TGTGCCAGCTCACCCGGACAGCCACAAGAGACCCAGTACTTC. V and J are TRBV18 and TRBJ2-5; maybe TRBD1 (6 bases). V gave up 3 bases and J gave up 2 bases, with 10 bases separating them. CDR1 and CDR2 from the germline V gene are KGHSH and LQKENI. The CDR3 covers 14 residues.

This chain uses TRBV18 with TRBJ2-1; weak D call: TRBD2 (6 bases). Germline assignment: CDR1 KGHSH and CDR2 LQKENI. Trimming shortened V by 3 bases and J by 9 bases, and 12 bases separated the two germline ends. The CDR3 covers 13 residues. The CDR3 is CASSPGGRGEQFF. CDR3 DNA: TGTGCCAGCTCACCGGGGGGTCGGGGTGAGCAGTTCTTC.

This chain joins TRBV7-2 and TRBJ1-4, with 7 bases lining up with TRBD1. Germline V gives CDR1 SGHTA, CDR2 FQGNSA. The CDR3 consists of 15 residues. V trimming: 4 bases; J trimming: 7 bases; junction bases outside the gene matches: 9. The CDR3 reads CASSSEQGRTEKLFF. For the CDR3, the DNA is TGTGCCAGCAGCTCGGAACAGGGGCGGACTGAAAAACTGTTTTTT.

The chain links TRBV4-2 to TRBJ2-5; 11 bases fit TRBD2. Unmatched junction bases numbered 11, after V lost 1 base and J lost 4 bases. Germline CDR1 is LGHNA and CDR2 is YNFKEQ. The CDR3 has 18 residues. The CDR3 region is CASSQGGIAGGPVETQYF. The DNA of the CDR3 is TGTGCCAGCAGCCAAGGGGGAATAGCGGGAGGGCCTGTAGAGACCCAGTACTTC.